The entry below describes one TCR beta chain. This specimen belongs to a study of blood T cell repertoires in COVID-19. The assay was immunoSEQ multiplex PCR, and TCRdb's table has in-frame clones only and misses some. The table shows roughly 50,000 clones, with around nine tenths occurring only once. The V end lost 2 bases, the J end lost 1 base, and 5 bases lay between the germline ends. The germline V gene encodes CDR1 MNHEY and CDR2 SVGAGI. CDR3 length: 13 amino acids. The clonotype originates from a man at least 80 years old with acute or convalescent COVID-19. The sequencing sample was made of peripheral blood. This sequence joins TRBV6-5 and TRBJ1-1; D not certain. CDR3 sequence (DNA): TGTGCCAGCAGTTACCTGAGGAACACTGAAGCTTTCTTT. Translated, it gives CASSYLRNTEAFF.